This T cell receptor beta chain emerged from a study of cytomegalovirus exposure and HLA in healthy donors. Study-wide results and caveats: For most TCR beta V segments, an earlier analysis put the productive rate at about 87% or about 30% of the time. Based on reports, TCR beta sequences accurately predicted HLA-A and HLA-B alleles for most subjects.

PCR amplification relied on 60 Vbeta primers (plus 13 Jbeta primers). Profiling relied on immunoSEQ multiplex PCR, and the TCRdb table lists in-frame clones only, not all of them. The sample has about 190,000 clones; about 89% are singletons. This clone was recorded once. What it binds is not known. CDR3 length: 14 amino acids. V lost 4 bases to trimming and J lost 7 bases; unmatched junction nucleotides: 5. Germline-derived CDR1 and CDR2 are SNHLY and FYNNEI. The source is a man younger than 40 in good health and CMV-seronegative. Sample: PBMCs. The chain carries TRBV2 and TRBJ1-4, with 8 nucleotides matching TRBD1. The CDR3 DNA sequence: TGTGCCAGCAGTGGCGGACAGGGAGGTGAAAAACTGTTTTTT. It translates to CASSGGQGGEKLFF.